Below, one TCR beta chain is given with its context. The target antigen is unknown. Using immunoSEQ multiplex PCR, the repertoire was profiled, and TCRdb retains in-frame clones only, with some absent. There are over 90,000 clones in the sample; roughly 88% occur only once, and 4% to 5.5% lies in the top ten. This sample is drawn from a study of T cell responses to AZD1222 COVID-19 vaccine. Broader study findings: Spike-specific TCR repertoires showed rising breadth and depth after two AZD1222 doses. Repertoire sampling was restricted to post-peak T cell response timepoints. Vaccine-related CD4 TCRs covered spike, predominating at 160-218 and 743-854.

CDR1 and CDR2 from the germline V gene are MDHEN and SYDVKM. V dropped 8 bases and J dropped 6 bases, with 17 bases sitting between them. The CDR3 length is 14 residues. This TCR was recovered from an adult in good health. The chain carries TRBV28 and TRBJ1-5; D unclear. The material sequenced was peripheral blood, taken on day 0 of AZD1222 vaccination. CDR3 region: CASSAPGGSQPQHF. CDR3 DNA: TGTGCCAGCTCCGCCCCGGGCGGGAGTCAGCCCCAGCATTTT.